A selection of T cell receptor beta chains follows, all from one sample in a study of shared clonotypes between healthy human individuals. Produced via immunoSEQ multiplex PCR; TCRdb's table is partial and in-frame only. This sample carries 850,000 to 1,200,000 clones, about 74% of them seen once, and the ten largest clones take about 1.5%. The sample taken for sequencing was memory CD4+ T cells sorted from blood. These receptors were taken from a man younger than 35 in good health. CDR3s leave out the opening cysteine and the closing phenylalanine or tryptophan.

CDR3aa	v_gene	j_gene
ASSFNQPQH	TRBV27	TRBJ1-5
ASRRGTTQETQY	TRBV19	TRBJ2-5
ASSDRDRGSEQY	TRBV6-1	TRBJ2-7
ASSPRTGGDGYT	TRBV5-1	TRBJ1-2
AIGGFYEQY	TRBV6-1	TRBJ2-7
ASRLTESGGELF	TRBV11-2	TRBJ2-2
AWTDNTGELF	TRBV30	TRBJ2-2
AWSTGYSPLH	TRBV30	TRBJ1-6
ASSPTLSRGGEQY	TRBV28	TRBJ2-7
ASSLAFRGQGNEQF	TRBV5-1	TRBJ2-1
SVESEGTEAF	TRBV29-1	TRBJ1-1
ASSSEWGQETQY	TRBV7-2	TRBJ2-5
ASSDDWTEAF	TRBV6-1	TRBJ1-1
ASSQKGGGQPQH	TRBV5-6	TRBJ1-5
ASSLLVSGANVLT	TRBV5-1	TRBJ2-6
AWTYSTDTQY	TRBV30	TRBJ2-3
ASSLIPAGGDGELF	TRBV7-3	TRBJ2-2
AISGGATTRNEQY	TRBV10-3	TRBJ2-7
ASSDPLATGGRGYNEQF	TRBV7-2	TRBJ2-1
AWSTGSGFANTGELF	TRBV30	TRBJ2-2
ASSLDLRTGAISEAF	TRBV5-6	TRBJ1-1
ASSRGDRTNTGELF	TRBV5-1	TRBJ2-2
ASNGFRGGTDTQY	TRBV2	TRBJ2-3
ASSQGTEGEQY	TRBV4-3	TRBJ2-7
ASSEYGTVGNQPQH	TRBV6-1	TRBJ1-5
ASSLTSGKSGTDTQY	TRBV11-2	TRBJ2-3
ASSLVGHTQGTRKNIQY	TRBV28	TRBJ2-4
ASSLSHQVDTQY	TRBV7-3	TRBJ2-3
ASSLVRNQPQH	TRBV27	TRBJ1-5
ASSYSTGRGNEKLF	TRBV6-5	TRBJ1-4
ASSPRTGGNQPQH	TRBV6-1	TRBJ1-5
ASSLRQVEQY	TRBV28	TRBJ2-7
ASSQTGQTTDTQY	TRBV4-1	TRBJ2-3
SVEDTASSYNEQF	TRBV29-1	TRBJ2-1
ASSIGQGQTYEQY	TRBV19	TRBJ2-7
ASGTLTGEAF	TRBV6-5	TRBJ1-1
ASSVQGSVGYGYT	TRBV25-1	TRBJ1-2
ASSPGLAWEQF	TRBV7-8	TRBJ2-1
ASSPGSDSPLH	TRBV7-9	TRBJ1-6
ASSGWTSGRKTQY	TRBV9	TRBJ2-5
ASSLVPGGSLTDTQY	TRBV11-2	TRBJ2-3
ASSVGRGEAF	TRBV6-1	TRBJ1-1
ASSATGTGANEQF	TRBV11-2	TRBJ2-1
ASSLYAEGYEQY	TRBV5-1	TRBJ2-7
ASSKAPAGVSQETQY	TRBV5-1	TRBJ2-5
ASSLRHRANTGELF	TRBV28	TRBJ2-2
ASSIGQRKGNQPQH	TRBV19	TRBJ1-5
AWSIRGGELF	TRBV30	TRBJ2-2
ASSGGLYDSGNTIY	TRBV9	TRBJ1-3
ASRGDRGGGYT	TRBV6-4	TRBJ1-2
ASSFPSNEQY	TRBV4-1	TRBJ2-7
ASSRLGLGETQY	TRBV4-1	TRBJ2-5